This T cell receptor (beta chain) came from a study of breast tumors, draining lymph nodes, adjacent tissues. Study-wide points: Tumor and nontumor repertoires were significantly more similar in luminal-like than in basal-like breast cancer. Data only fit, rather than demonstrated, lymph node origin of most tumor T cells. Data fit most tumor T cells coming from lymph node, expanding in tumor.

There are 17 residues in the CDR3. CDR1 SGHNT and CDR2 YENEEA come from the germline V gene. Trimming removed 8 bases from V and 2 bases from J; junction bases left unmatched: 12. At least ten counts were recorded for this clonotype. Its cognate antigen is unknown. TCRdb reprocessed the multiplex PCR reads via MiXCR and lists one record per CDR3 protein. The repertoire consists of over 10,000 distinct CDR3 sequences, with 40% to 55% occurring once and the leading ten covering roughly 37%. This TCR came from a female donor with breast cancer. Some clones in this sample may be carry-over from other donors' samples. The J gene is TRBJ2-5, the V gene TRBV11-3; TRBD2 aligns across 12 bases. Sequenced input: tumor-adjacent breast tissue. CDR3 nucleotide sequence: TGTGCCAGCTGGGGAGGTCGGACTAGCGGGGAACAAGAGACCCAGTACTTC. Translated: CASWGGRTSGEQETQYF.